The clone carrying this T cell receptor (beta chain) appeared a single time. Its antigen remains unknown. These data originate in a study of T cells in localized non-small cell lung cancer. Study findings and constraints: Blood T cell density predicted longer survival; adjacent-lung clonality, shorter. Within adjacent lung there appeared a median approximately 57 of the top 100 tumor clones.

The data were produced by immunoSEQ multiplex PCR, yet TCRdb's version contains in-frame clones alone and is incomplete. The table includes approximately 20,000 clones, 83% detected once. Germline CDR1 and CDR2: SGHTA and FQGNSA. The CDR3 length is 13 residues. The germline V and J ends were trimmed by 0 bases and 7 bases, with 10 bases remaining between them. The rearrangement links TRBV7-2 to TRBJ2-7; D possibly matches TRBD1 or TRBD2 (6 bases each). The sequences come from peripheral blood, collected before any cancer treatment. The clonotype was recovered from a man aged 35-75 years with stage I lung adenocarcinoma. CDR3 in amino acids: CASSLAGAGEQYF. The CDR3 region has the DNA TGTGCCAGCAGCTTAGCGGGGGCGGGGGAGCAGTACTTC.